This TCR beta chain appears in the sequencing data of a study of cytomegalovirus exposure and HLA in healthy donors. Study-wide results and caveats: A missense DCLRE1C variant was associated with V- and J-gene trimming of TCR beta chains in a later analysis, and an independent cohort replicated the association.

In its sample, this clone was seen a few times. As yet, its antigen is unknown. The PCR employed 60 Vbeta primers together with 13 Jbeta primers. TCRdb keeps only in-frame clones here, not all; method: immunoSEQ multiplex PCR. This sample has about 170,000 clones; nearly 80% occur once, and the top ten carry around 0.97%. The trim removed 7 bases at V and 8 bases at J, leaving 12 bases unmatched. The CDR3 is 14 amino acids. Germline values: CDR1 MDHEN, CDR2 SYDVKM. This rearrangement joins TRBV28 to TRBJ1-2, with TRBD1 matching over 8 bases. The receptor was derived from a woman in her forties or fifties in good health and CMV-seropositive. Sequencing was performed on PBMCs. The CDR3 loop reads CASNPPGQGKGYTF. The CDR3 DNA follows: TGTGCCAGCAACCCTCCCGGACAGGGTAAGGGCTACACCTTC.